Presented here are 15 T cell receptor beta chains from one specimen sequenced in a study of blood T cell repertoires in COVID-19. The assay was immunoSEQ multiplex PCR, and TCRdb's table has in-frame clones only and misses some. The sample has around 150,000 clones; 84% are singletons. Sequencing input: peripheral blood. Source of these receptors: a man in his 70s with acute or convalescent COVID-19.

The chain combines TRBV19 with TRBJ2-7, with 8 positions matching TRBD1. Losses at the gene ends were 6 bases for V and 3 bases for J; bases not matched to a gene: 7. CDR1 and CDR2 from the germline V gene are LNHDA and SQIVND (reference sequence). CDR3 length: 14 amino acids. The CDR3: CASRPQGGGYEQYF. In DNA, the CDR3 is TGTGCCAGTAGGCCACAGGGGGGAGGCTACGAGCAGTACTTC. The entire variable domain, with the rest obtained from reference TRBV19 and TRBJ2-7, is as follows: DGGITQSPKYLFRKEGQNVTLSCEQNLNHDAMYWYRQDPGQGLRLIYYSQIVNDFQKGDIAEGYSVSREKKESFPLTVTSAQKNPTAFYLCASRPQGGGYEQYFGPGTRLTVT.

CDR3 bases: TGTGCCACCAGCAGAGAAGGCGGAAGCTCCTACGAGCAGTACTTC. It yields the protein CATSREGGSSYEQYF. The chain has TRBV15 and TRBJ2-7; no definite D call. This CDR3 region has 15 residues. Trimming pared 0 bases from V and 0 bases from J, leaving 9 bases between. The germline V gene has CDR1 LNHNV and CDR2 YYDKDF (reference sequence).

The chain has TRBV7-8 and TRBJ2-1; 9 nucleotides agree with TRBD2. V trimming: 3 bases; J trimming: 2 bases; junction bases outside the gene matches: 5. CDR1 is SGHVS, CDR2 FQNEAQ, per germline. CDR3 length equals 16 residues. The CDR3 DNA reads as TGTGCCAGCAGCTTGTTAGCGGGGGACGCCTACAATGAGCAGTTCTTC. This sequence encodes CASSLLAGDAYNEQFF. Supplemented by reference TRBV7-8 and TRBJ2-1, the full variable domain reads GAGVSQSPRYKVAKRGQDVALRCDPISGHVSLFWYQQALGQGPEFLTYFQNEAQLDKSGLPSDRFFAERPEGSVSTLKIQRTQQEDSAVYLCASSLLAGDAYNEQFFGPGTRLTVL.

This clone appeared a single time. V gene TRBV28 combines with J gene TRBJ1-2; TRBD1 aligns across 8 bases. CDR1 MDHEN and CDR2 SYDVKM come from the germline V gene. V was clipped by 4 bases and J by 5 bases; unmatched bases: 12. The CDR3 is made up of 16 amino acids. In DNA form, the CDR3 reads TGTGCCAGCAGTTCAACCCCTGGACAGGGCGGTTATGGCTACACCTTC. Encoded protein: CASSSTPGQGGYGYTF.

The gene calls are TRBV9 and TRBJ1-1; 7 nucleotides align to TRBD1. CDR3 length equals 15 residues. CDR1 SGDLS and CDR2 YYNGEE come from the germline V gene. The V and J ends lost 4 bases and 5 bases, in that order; junction bases with no gene match: 11. Here the CDR3 DNA reads TGTGCCAGCAGCCCCCGACAGGGTGCAGGAACTGAAGCTTTCTTT. Its protein is CASSPRQGAGTEAFF.

The sample holds one count of this clone. The gene calls are TRBV28 and TRBJ2-1, with 14 bases lining up with TRBD2. Looked up from germline, CDR1 is MDHEN and CDR2 is SYDVKM. With V trimmed by 5 bases and J by 8 bases, 11 bases remained unmatched. CDR3 length equals 17 residues. CDR3 region: CASSLTSGRAIRHEQFF. The CDR3 bases are TGTGCCAGCAGTCTGACTAGCGGGAGGGCAATCCGCCATGAGCAGTTCTTC.

The CDR3 coding sequence is TGTGCCACCAGTGACTTAGGGACTAGCGGGAGTTGGAATGAGCAGTTCTTC. Amino acid sequence: CATSDLGTSGSWNEQFF. The V and J genes are TRBV24-1 and TRBJ2-1; 14 positions agree with TRBD2. Germline V gene sequence: CDR1 KGHDR, CDR2 SFDVKD. After removal of 4 bases from V and 7 bases from J, the junction contained 8 bases not matched to a gene. CDR3 size: 17 residues.

The chain couples TRBV6-5 to TRBJ2-6; D is unclear. This CDR3 is built from 12 residues. Germline V gives CDR1 MNHEY, CDR2 SVGAGI. V shed 6 bases and J shed 2 bases, with 2 bases lying between them. CDR3 protein: CASSTGANVLTF. The CDR3, as DNA: TGTGCCAGCAGCACTGGGGCCAACGTCCTGACTTTC.

The J gene is TRBJ2-2, the V gene TRBV5-1, with TRBD2 identical over 10 bases. Germline V CDR1 and CDR2: SGHRS, YFSETQ. The CDR3 is 16 residues long. The V segment lost 1 base and the J segment 4 bases; nucleotides outside the gene matches: 4. The CDR3 coding sequence is TGCGCCAGCAGCTTGCCTAGCGGGAGTGCCACCGGGGAGCTGTTTTTT. Translating gives CASSLPSGSATGELFF.

This clone appeared once. Germline and junction disagree at one end, which may indicate a read error. V usage is TRBV2 and J usage is TRBJ1-1; D may be TRBD1 (6 bases). Germline V CDR1 and CDR2: SNHLY, FYNNEI. The CDR3 extends over 14 amino acids. CDR3 sequence (DNA): TGCGCCAGTCGGGGGGGCGAAGGGGGCACTGAAGCTTTCTTT. Its translation is CASRGGEGGTEAFF.

The chain is built from TRBV11-2 and TRBJ1-4; TRBD1 is a possible D gene (5 bases). The CDR3 runs to 16 residues. CDR1 SGHAT and CDR2 FQNNGV come from the germline V gene. The V and J ends lost 3 bases and 0 bases respectively, with 11 bases between them. CDR3 sequence (DNA): TGTGCCAGCAGCTTTACAGGCTCTGCAACTAATGAAAAACTGTTTTTT. Protein sequence: CASSFTGSATNEKLFF.

This chain uses TRBV25-1 with TRBJ1-1, with D perhaps matching TRBD1 (5 bases). This CDR3 is built from 13 residues. V dropped 2 bases and J dropped 10 bases, with 14 bases sitting between them. Germline V lookup: CDR1 MGHDK, CDR2 SYGVNS. The CDR3 is CASSEPGDSRAFF. The DNA of the CDR3 is TGTGCCAGCAGTGAACCCGGGGACTCGAGAGCTTTCTTT.

This CDR3 is CASSLAGGTNNYGYTF. The DNA for the CDR3 is TGTGCCAGCAGCTTAGCGGGGGGGACGAACAACTATGGCTACACCTTC. The J gene is TRBJ1-2, the V gene TRBV7-8; TRBD1 is a possible D gene (5 bases). The CDR3 extends over 16 amino acids. Germline V CDR1 and CDR2: SGHVS, FQNEAQ. The V and J ends lost 0 bases and 2 bases respectively, with 13 bases between them.

The rearrangement joins TRBV7-2 to TRBJ1-4, with no clear D. The germline V and J ends were trimmed by 6 bases and 7 bases, with 12 bases remaining between them. The CDR3 runs to 13 residues. CDR1 and CDR2 from the germline V gene are SGHTA and FQGNSA. CDR3 coding DNA: TGTGCCAGCAGGGGAGGAGCAGCTGAAAAACTGTTTTTT. This gives the protein CASRGGAAEKLFF.

The chain carries TRBV5-1 and TRBJ1-1, with D uncertain. The germline gives CDR1 SGHRS, CDR2 YFSETQ. V was trimmed by 0 bases and J by 1 base, leaving 7 bases between them. The CDR3 sequence is 14 residues long. The CDR3 loop reads CASSLGEENTEAFF. Here the CDR3 DNA reads TGCGCCAGCAGCTTGGGGGAGGAGAACACTGAAGCTTTCTTT.